Listed below are T cell receptor beta chains from one sample, sequenced in a study of blood T cell repertoires in COVID-19. Produced via immunoSEQ multiplex PCR; TCRdb's table is partial and in-frame only. The sample contains about 88,000 clones, about 83% of which appear only once. The sequenced sample was peripheral blood. The source is an older woman with acute or convalescent COVID-19. Both conserved end residues are part of each CDR3. Fields, in order: V gene, J gene, D gene, clone size, CDR3 protein, CDR3 DNA. A D gene is named only where the DNA matches it firmly. A row's size may be missing; if present it is once, few, many or a size class.

V gene: TRBV5-1; J gene: TRBJ2-2; D gene: TRBD1; clone size: NA; CDR3 protein: CASSLITFRDRGPGELFF; CDR3 DNA: TGCGCCAGCAGCTTGATCACTTTCCGGGACAGGGGACCCGGGGAGCTGTTTTTT
V gene: TRBV2; J gene: TRBJ2-3; D gene: NA; clone size: NA; CDR3 protein: CASIYGSATDTQYF; CDR3 DNA: TGTGCCAGCATCTACGGGAGCGCCACAGATACGCAGTATTTT
V gene: TRBV7-9; J gene: TRBJ1-6; D gene: NA; clone size: NA; CDR3 protein: CASSLAAVTNSPLHF; CDR3 DNA: TGTGCCAGCAGCTTAGCGGCGGTTACTAATTCACCCCTCCACTTT
V gene: TRBV10-1; J gene: TRBJ2-3; D gene: NA; clone size: NA; CDR3 protein: CASSETGRVGDTQYF; CDR3 DNA: TGCGCCAGCAGTGAAACAGGGCGGGTAGGAGATACGCAGTATTTT
V gene: TRBV24-1; J gene: TRBJ2-1; D gene: NA; clone size: NA; CDR3 protein: CATSDSGWRDYNEQFF; CDR3 DNA: TGTGCCACCAGTGATAGTGGATGGCGGGACTACAATGAGCAGTTCTTC
V gene: TRBV29-1; J gene: TRBJ2-1; D gene: NA; clone size: NA; CDR3 protein: CSVEAGGGSEQFF; CDR3 DNA: TGCAGCGTTGAAGCAGGGGGCGGGAGTGAGCAGTTCTTC
V gene: TRBV24-1; J gene: TRBJ2-1; D gene: TRBD1; clone size: NA; CDR3 protein: CATSDLGQGSYNEQFF; CDR3 DNA: TGTGCCACCAGTGATTTGGGACAGGGCTCCTACAATGAGCAGTTCTTC
V gene: TRBV5-6; J gene: TRBJ1-1; D gene: NA; clone size: NA; CDR3 protein: CASSSYTGNTEAFF; CDR3 DNA: TGTGCCAGCAGCTCATATACAGGTAACACTGAAGCTTTCTTT
V gene: TRBV11-2; J gene: TRBJ2-3; D gene: TRBD2; clone size: few; CDR3 protein: CASSLEGLVNTQYF; CDR3 DNA: TGTGCCAGCAGCTTAGAGGGACTAGTAAATACGCAGTATTTT
V gene: TRBV11-3; J gene: TRBJ2-1; D gene: TRBD2; clone size: NA; CDR3 protein: CASSPRGGSGRALYNEQFF; CDR3 DNA: TGTGCCAGCAGCCCACGAGGCGGAAGCGGGAGGGCCCTCTACAATGAGCAGTTCTTC
V gene: TRBV6-5; J gene: TRBJ1-4; D gene: NA; clone size: NA; CDR3 protein: CASSYTGPNEKLFF; CDR3 DNA: TGTGCCAGCAGTTACACAGGGCCTAATGAAAAACTGTTTTTT
V gene: TRBV14; J gene: TRBJ1-5; D gene: TRBD1; clone size: NA; CDR3 protein: CASSQVGQGDQPQHF; CDR3 DNA: TGTGCCAGCAGCCAAGTCGGACAGGGCGATCAGCCCCAGCATTTT
V gene: TRBV5-4; J gene: TRBJ1-6; D gene: TRBD1; clone size: NA; CDR3 protein: CASSPGGISGGGSPHSPLHF; CDR3 DNA: TGTGCCAGCAGCCCCGGGGGAATTAGTGGAGGGGGCTCCCCGCATTCACCCCTCCACTTT
V gene: TRBV6-2/TRBV6-3; J gene: TRBJ2-3; D gene: TRBD2; clone size: NA; CDR3 protein: CASSSGTSWTDTQYF; CDR3 DNA: TGTGCCAGCAGTTCTGGGACTAGCTGGACAGATACGCAGTATTTT
V gene: TRBV11-3; J gene: TRBJ2-3; D gene: NA; clone size: NA; CDR3 protein: CASSHGGVTSTDTQYF; CDR3 DNA: TGTGCCAGCAGCCACGGAGGGGTCACTAGCACAGATACGCAGTATTTT
V gene: TRBV3-1/TRBV3-2; J gene: TRBJ2-3; D gene: TRBD1; clone size: NA; CDR3 protein: CASSYSLPGQGADTQYF; CDR3 DNA: TGTGCCAGCAGCTATTCTTTACCGGGACAGGGCGCAGATACGCAGTATTTT
V gene: TRBV11-2; J gene: TRBJ2-1; D gene: TRBD1; clone size: NA; CDR3 protein: CASSSMDRGRGNEQFF; CDR3 DNA: TGTGCCAGCAGCTCCATGGACAGGGGGCGCGGGAATGAGCAGTTCTTC
V gene: TRBV5-6; J gene: TRBJ1-5; D gene: NA; clone size: NA; CDR3 protein: CASSTLSVSNQPQHF; CDR3 DNA: TGTGCCAGCAGCACCCTGTCGGTCTCCAATCAGCCCCAGCATTTT
V gene: TRBV6-1; J gene: TRBJ1-5; D gene: NA; clone size: few; CDR3 protein: CASSEASNQPQHF; CDR3 DNA: TGTGCCAGCAGTGAGGCAAGCAATCAGCCCCAGCATTTT
V gene: TRBV6-1; J gene: TRBJ2-5; D gene: NA; clone size: once; CDR3 protein: CASSDRAVETQYF; CDR3 DNA: TGTGCCAGCAGTGACAGGGCGGTAGAGACCCAGTACTTC
V gene: TRBV11-3; J gene: TRBJ2-1; D gene: NA; clone size: NA; CDR3 protein: CASSTPWGSEQFF; CDR3 DNA: TGTGCCAGCAGCACCCCCTGGGGCAGTGAGCAGTTCTTC
V gene: TRBV4-1; J gene: TRBJ2-2; D gene: NA; clone size: few; CDR3 protein: CASSPPAAGDTGELFF; CDR3 DNA: TGCGCCAGCAGCCCACCGGCGGCAGGGGATACCGGGGAGCTGTTTTTT
V gene: TRBV19; J gene: TRBJ2-6; D gene: NA; clone size: NA; CDR3 protein: CASIPSSGANVLTF; CDR3 DNA: TGTGCCAGTATTCCGAGCTCTGGGGCCAACGTCCTGACTTTC
V gene: TRBV7-8; J gene: TRBJ1-1; D gene: NA; clone size: NA; CDR3 protein: CASSVGVSWTEAFF; CDR3 DNA: TGTGCCAGCAGCGTAGGGGTTAGCTGGACTGAAGCTTTCTTT
V gene: TRBV5-4; J gene: TRBJ2-5; D gene: NA; clone size: NA; CDR3 protein: CASSPDASRETQYF; CDR3 DNA: TGTGCCAGCAGTCCCGACGCTAGCCGGGAGACCCAGTACTTC
V gene: TRBV18; J gene: TRBJ1-4; D gene: NA; clone size: NA; CDR3 protein: CASSVLPRQAPNEKLFF; CDR3 DNA: TGTGCCAGCTCCGTCCTCCCCCGACAGGCTCCTAATGAAAAACTGTTTTTT
V gene: TRBV30; J gene: TRBJ1-2; D gene: TRBD1; clone size: NA; CDR3 protein: CAWRRAGTAYGYTF; CDR3 DNA: TGTGCCTGGAGACGAGCAGGGACAGCCTATGGCTACACCTTC
V gene: TRBV6-2/TRBV6-3; J gene: TRBJ2-2; D gene: NA; clone size: NA; CDR3 protein: CASSYLQGDTGELFF; CDR3 DNA: TGTGCCAGCAGTTACTTGCAGGGCGACACCGGGGAGCTGTTTTTT
V gene: TRBV9; J gene: TRBJ2-1; D gene: NA; clone size: NA; CDR3 protein: CASSVDLGLGLEQFF; CDR3 DNA: TGTGCCAGCAGCGTAGACCTCGGTCTGGGGCTTGAGCAGTTCTTC
V gene: TRBV7-8; J gene: TRBJ2-6; D gene: NA; clone size: once; CDR3 protein: CASSLGTAGANVLTF; CDR3 DNA: TGTGCCAGCAGCTTAGGCACAGCTGGGGCCAACGTCCTGACTTTC
V gene: TRBV12-2; J gene: TRBJ2-3; D gene: NA; clone size: NA; CDR3 protein: CASRLEFLLGGSRDTQYF; CDR3 DNA: TGTGCAAGTCGCTTAGAGTTTCTATTGGGCGGGAGTAGAGATACGCAGTATTTT
V gene: TRBV7-2; J gene: TRBJ2-3; D gene: TRBD2; clone size: NA; CDR3 protein: CASRRGAGVADTQYF; CDR3 DNA: TGTGCCAGCAGAAGAGGAGCGGGGGTCGCAGATACGCAGTATTTT
V gene: TRBV9; J gene: TRBJ2-5; D gene: NA; clone size: NA; CDR3 protein: CASSASAGGGETQYF; CDR3 DNA: TGTGCCAGCAGCGCGTCAGCAGGAGGCGGGGAGACCCAGTACTTC
V gene: TRBV7-6; J gene: TRBJ2-1; D gene: TRBD2; clone size: NA; CDR3 protein: CASSPWGGRDNEQFF; CDR3 DNA: TGTGCCAGCAGTCCATGGGGCGGGAGGGACAATGAGCAGTTCTTC
V gene: TRBV25-1; J gene: TRBJ1-1; D gene: NA; clone size: NA; CDR3 protein: CASSELTMDTEAFF; CDR3 DNA: TGTGCCAGCAGTGAATTAACAATGGACACTGAAGCTTTCTTT
V gene: TRBV9; J gene: TRBJ2-3; D gene: TRBD2; clone size: NA; CDR3 protein: CASSVLRGTSGLRTDTQYF; CDR3 DNA: TGTGCCAGCAGCGTCCTCCGAGGGACTAGCGGACTCCGCACAGATACGCAGTATTTT
V gene: TRBV18; J gene: TRBJ2-1; D gene: TRBD2; clone size: NA; CDR3 protein: CASSPTSGRASYNEQFF; CDR3 DNA: TGTGCCAGCTCCCCCACTAGCGGGAGGGCATCCTACAATGAGCAGTTCTTC
V gene: TRBV19; J gene: TRBJ1-1; D gene: TRBD1; clone size: NA; CDR3 protein: CTSSIARGQTRNTEAFF; CDR3 DNA: TGTACCAGTAGTATAGCCCGGGGACAGACGAGGAACACTGAAGCTTTCTTT